This T cell receptor beta chain was recovered during a study of cytomegalovirus exposure and HLA in healthy donors. Study conclusions and caveats: Presence/absence comparisons presumed near-even sequencing depth among donors. According to an earlier analysis, most TCR beta V segments yielded productive rearrangements about 87% or about 30% of the time.

A word on this clone: Its antigen is not known.

Both 60 Vbeta primers and 13 Jbeta primers went into the PCR. Some clones are missing from TCRdb's copy, which holds only in-frame ones; the method was immunoSEQ multiplex PCR. In the table there are some 170,000 clones, 75% to 90% of which are singletons. Germline V CDR1 and CDR2: SEHNR, FQNEAQ (reference sequence). CDR3 length: 16 amino acids. Trimming cost V 5 bases and J 5 bases; bases outside gene matches: 10. Sequences were obtained from PBMCs. The chain uses TRBV7-9 and TRBJ1-4; 8 bases fit TRBD1. This receptor was taken from a girl between 2 and 10 years old in good health and CMV-seropositive. The CDR3 region is CASSPDRGRFNEKLFF. Written as DNA, the CDR3 is TGTGCCAGCAGCCCTGACAGGGGCCGATTCAATGAAAAACTGTTTTTT.